These 21 T cell receptor beta chains were sequenced from one sample in a study of identical twins. TCRdb re-called the 5' RACE reads through MiXCR, storing one row per CDR3 protein. The sample holds a few hundred thousand distinct CDR3 sequences; about 9% are singletons and the top ten take 3%. These data were also filed under a second study, of yellow fever vaccine responses in identical twins.

What was sequenced was CD8+ T cells sorted from blood. These receptor sequences come from a woman aged 18-30 years in good health.

This clonotype has just a few counts. The chain combines TRBV9 with TRBJ2-1; TRBD2 matches at 10 bases. Germline assignment: CDR1 SGDLS and CDR2 YYNGEE. Trimming removed 1 base from V and 5 bases from J; junction bases left unmatched: 3. The CDR3 consists of 15 residues. In DNA form, the CDR3 reads TGTGCCAGCAGCGTAACTAGCGGGGTCAACAATGAGCAGTTCTTC. Protein product: CASSVTSGVNNEQFF. The full variable domain, in which reference TRBV9 and TRBJ2-1 provide the parts outside the CDR3, is DSGVTQTPKHLITATGQRVTLRCSPRSGDLSVYWYQQSLDQGLQFLIQYYNGEERAKGNILERFSAQQFPDLHSELNLSSLELGDSALYFCASSVTSGVNNEQFFGPGTRLTVL.

This chain links TRBV4-1 with TRBJ1-4, with a weak D call TRBD1 (6 bases). The CDR3 loop spans 15 amino acids. Germline lookup yields CDR1 MGHRA and CDR2 YSYEKL. V gave up 1 base and J gave up 8 bases, with 14 bases separating them. The CDR3 loop reads CASSQGDNLKEKLFF. In DNA form, the CDR3 reads TGCGCCAGCAGCCAAGGGGACAACCTAAAGGAAAAACTGTTTTTT.

The chain employs TRBV20-1 and TRBJ2-7, with D hard to call. V was trimmed by 1 base and J by 0 bases, leaving 7 bases between them. The CDR3 length is 13 residues. Germline-derived CDR1 and CDR2 are DFQATT and SNEGSKA (reference sequence). The CDR3 nucleotides read TGCAGTGCTAGAGCTCCTAGCTCCTACGAGCAGTACTTC. It translates to CSARAPSSYEQYF.

The gene calls are TRBV12-3 or TRBV12-4 and TRBJ2-5; D is possibly TRBD2 (6 bases). Trimming removed 0 bases at V and 5 bases at J, with 19 bases between. The CDR3 has 17 residues. The chain's CDR3 is CASSLAGLEKPGETQYF. The CDR3 nucleotides read TGTGCCAGCAGTTTAGCGGGACTCGAAAAGCCTGGGGAGACCCAGTACTTC.

A few counts support this clonotype. The chain joins TRBV7-2 to TRBJ2-1; 7 bases are a match to TRBD1. The germline gives CDR1 SGHTA, CDR2 FQGNSA. The J segment lost 2 bases and the V segment lost 5 bases, leaving 27 bases of the junction unmatched. The CDR3 loop spans 22 amino acids. The DNA of the CDR3 is TGTGCCAGCAGCGCCACACCGGGACGACAGGGCGGTTTGTCAGTCGCCTACAATGAGCAGTTCTTC. Translating it yields CASSATPGRQGGLSVAYNEQFF.

V usage is TRBV7-9 and J usage is TRBJ2-1, with TRBD2 matching over 8 bases. The CDR3 is made up of 14 amino acids. Germline V gene sequence: CDR1 SEHNR, CDR2 FQNEAQ (reference sequence). The V and J ends lost 2 bases and 10 bases, in that order; junction bases with no gene match: 7. The CDR3 protein is CASSLLLAESEQFF. In DNA, the CDR3 is TGTGCCAGCAGCTTACTACTAGCGGAGTCCGAGCAGTTCTTC.

This clonotype was observed many times. The rearrangement links TRBV12-3 or TRBV12-4 to TRBJ2-5, with 7 bases fitting TRBD1. With 6 bases clipped from V and 0 bases from J, the junction kept 10 bases outside the gene matches. CDR3 length: 16 amino acids. CDR3 DNA: TGTGCCAGCAGACCTGGGACAGATCAGTACCAAGAGACCCAGTACTTC. Translation gives CASRPGTDQYQETQYF.

Ten or more counts support this clonotype. The rearrangement joins TRBV7-9 to TRBJ2-7; 9 nucleotides line up with TRBD2. The CDR3 spans 16 residues. Germline V gene data show CDR1 as SEHNR and CDR2 as FQNEAQ (reference sequence). The J segment lost 0 bases and the V segment lost 5 bases, leaving 8 bases of the junction unmatched. CDR3 sequence (DNA): TGTGCCAGCAGCCCGAGAAGCGGGAGGAGCTCCTACGAGCAGTACTTC. Protein product: CASSPRSGRSSYEQYF.

This clonotype has a count of ten or more. The CDR3 reads CASTQGSGQPQHF. The DNA of the CDR3 is TGTGCCAGCACCCAAGGTTCCGGTCAGCCCCAGCATTTT. The rearrangement joins TRBV6-2 or TRBV6-3 to TRBJ1-5; D unresolved. The germline gives CDR1 MNHEY, CDR2 SVGEGT. This CDR3 comprises 13 residues. Trimming took off 7 bases at V and 6 bases at J, with 13 bases between the two ends.

This clonotype has at least ten counts. The V and J genes are TRBV5-1 and TRBJ1-4, with D possibly being TRBD1 (5 bases). This CDR3 is built from 15 residues. The V end was cut by 0 bases, the J end by 3 bases, with 9 bases between. Germline V CDR1 and CDR2: SGHRS, YFSETQ. CDR3 DNA sequence: TGCGCCAGCAGCTTGGGGGGGGTCCCTAATGAAAAACTGTTTTTT. Translating it yields CASSLGGVPNEKLFF.

The rearrangement uses TRBV7-8 and TRBJ2-7, with D perhaps matching TRBD1 (5 bases). The CDR3 totals 13 residues. V lost 10 bases and J 2 bases, leaving 15 bases between the germline ends. The germline gives CDR1 SGHVS, CDR2 FQNEAQ. The DNA of the CDR3 is TGTGCCACCAGACGCCAGGGTACCTACGAGCAGTACTTC. This gives the protein CATRRQGTYEQYF.

The chain uses TRBV28 and TRBJ1-2; D gene ambiguous. The CDR3 runs to 12 residues. Germline assignment: CDR1 MDHEN and CDR2 SYDVKM. Trimming removed 8 bases from V and 5 bases from J, with 12 bases in between. CDR3 DNA: TGTGCCAGCCGTCTTAGTGGTTATGGCTACACCTTC. Translated: CASRLSGYGYTF.

This clonotype was observed many times. Relative to the germline gene, one junction end is altered; a read error may explain this. The DNA for the CDR3 is TGCGCCAGCAGACAAGATATAGAGACCCACAATGAGCAGTTCTTC. Translated, it gives CASRQDIETHNEQFF. The chain uses TRBV4-1 and TRBJ2-1; D call uncertain. Germline lookup yields CDR1 MGHRA and CDR2 YSYEKL. The CDR3 is 15 amino acids.

In its sample, this clonotype was seen a few times. This rearrangement joins TRBV7-6 to TRBJ2-7, with unresolved D. From germline, CDR1 is SGHVS and CDR2 FNYEAQ. Trimming stripped 1 base from V and 2 bases from J, with 18 bases between. The CDR3 consists of 17 residues. The CDR3 DNA follows: TGTGCCAGCAGCTTAGGAGGCCGCAAACTACTAACCTACGAGCAGTACTTC. This translates into CASSLGGRKLLTYEQYF. Combining the CDR3 with reference TRBV7-6 and TRBJ2-7 gives the whole variable domain GAGVSQSPRYKVTKRGQDVALRCDPISGHVSLYWYRQALGQGPEFLTYFNYEAQQDKSGLPNDRFSAERPEGSISTLTIQRTEQRDSAMYRCASSLGGRKLLTYEQYFGPGTRLTVT.

This clonotype was seen more than once but under ten times. The chain uses TRBV7-6 and TRBJ2-1; 13 bases line up with TRBD2. From germline, CDR1 is SGHVS and CDR2 FNYEAQ. This CDR3 is 14 amino acids long. Germline trimming cut 10 bases from V and 5 bases from J; bases unmatched to any gene: 5. The CDR3 DNA sequence: TGTGCCACCCGACTAGCGGGAGGTCACAATGAGCAGTTCTTC. Residues: CATRLAGGHNEQFF.

This chain uses TRBV6-2 or TRBV6-3 with TRBJ1-5, with D unresolved. There are 12 residues in the CDR3. Germline CDR1 MNHEY, CDR2 SVGEGT. Trimming pared 0 bases from V and 6 bases from J, leaving 3 bases between. The CDR3 reads CASSYSTQPQHF. For the CDR3, the DNA is TGTGCCAGCAGTTACTCGACTCAGCCCCAGCATTTT.

The chain employs TRBV6-1 and TRBJ2-2, with 7 bases aligning to TRBD1. Germline assignment: CDR1 MNHNS and CDR2 SASEGT. The CDR3 totals 16 residues. V was pared by 5 bases and J by 1 base, with 7 bases of the junction left unmatched. The DNA of the CDR3 is TGTGCCAGCAGTCCCTGGACAGGAGAGAACACCGGGGAGCTGTTTTTT. The encoded protein is CASSPWTGENTGELFF.

This clonotype was recorded a few times. The chain is built from TRBV5-4 and TRBJ2-7, with no clear D. Trimming took off 2 bases at V and 5 bases at J, with 14 bases between the two ends. In germline, CDR1 is SGHNT, CDR2 YYREEE (reference sequence). CDR3 length equals 14 residues. The CDR3 DNA follows: TGTGCCAGCAGCTTCGCGGTCCGAGGAGACGAGCAGTACTTC. Protein: CASSFAVRGDEQYF. The complete variable domain, with remaining parts taken from reference TRBV5-4 and TRBJ2-7, reads ETGVTQSPTHLIKTRGQQVTLRCSSQSGHNTVSWYQQALGQGPQFIFQYYREEENGRGNFPPRFSGLQFPNYSSELNVNALELDDSALYLCASSFAVRGDEQYFGPGTRLTVT.

This clonotype was observed a handful of times. This chain uses TRBV2 with TRBJ2-1; D gene unclear. The CDR3 loop spans 16 amino acids. Germline CDR1 SNHLY, CDR2 FYNNEI. The V gene lost 0 bases and the J gene lost 0 bases, with 9 bases spanning the gap. The CDR3 sequence is CASSEATGYSYNEQFF. CDR3 in DNA: TGTGCCAGCAGTGAAGCTACCGGATACTCCTACAATGAGCAGTTCTTC.

This clonotype was counted many times. CDR3 DNA sequence: TGCAGTGCTTCCCGGGGAGGGGAGCAGTACTTC. It codes for CSASRGGEQYF. This chain links TRBV20-1 with TRBJ2-7; the match to TRBD2 covers 7 bases. This CDR3 is built from 11 residues. The V gene's germline CDR1 is DFQATT and CDR2 SNEGSKA (reference sequence). The V segment lost 5 bases and the J segment 7 bases; nucleotides outside the gene matches: 5.

The chain combines TRBV27 with TRBJ1-1, with D possibly matching TRBD1 (5 bases). The germline V gene encodes CDR1 MNHEY and CDR2 SMNVEV (reference sequence). The CDR3 spans 13 residues. The germline V and J ends were trimmed by 5 bases and 2 bases, with 9 bases remaining between them. The CDR3, as DNA: TGTGCCAGCAGTACAGGATCCAACACTGAAGCTTTCTTT. Its translation: CASSTGSNTEAFF.